This TCR beta chain was sequenced for a study of blood T cell repertoires in COVID-19. Study information: There were acute and convalescent COVID-19 samples, and they came from the United States, Italy and Spain.

Authors' data handling: Quantification of nucleated cells was approximated via reference gene primer amplification. The table came from immunoSEQ multiplex PCR; TCRdb's copy has only in-frame clones and leaves some out. V and J calls plus clone size are reproduced from that table; the DNA served to infer D and trimming. The sample carries approximately 300,000 clones, 85% to 95% recorded once. This clone was recorded once. CDR3 length: 16 amino acids. Participant age was about 18 to 89 years, and participants resided in around 24 US areas. Grouping used clinical history reported by participants in a survey and questionnaire.

What was sequenced was PBMCs or T cells enriched from blood (not recorded which). The source of this sequence is a woman aged 30 to 39 who had been exposed to COVID-19. This sequence joins TRBV7-5 and TRBJ2-2; TRBD2 is taken as the D call from the table, unchecked against the DNA. TRBV7-5 is reported as a pseudogene. The CDR3 spells CARSSPGLGGTGELFF. In DNA, the CDR3 is TGTGCCAGAAGCTCCCCGGGACTAGGAGGCACCGGGGAGCTGTTTTTT.